This is a list of T cell receptor beta chains from one sample in a study of read filtering for tumor transcriptome and immune sequencing. One entry per CDR3 protein results from TCRdb running MiXCR on the reads. The sample includes 35,000 to 40,000 distinct CDR3 sequences, 12% to 15% of them seen just once. Sequencing was carried out using a population of CD138-negative cells sorted from bone marrow. All receptors derive from a donor aged 40 or older with multiple myeloma. The CDR3 runs from the conserved cysteine through the conserved F or W. D genes are given only for firm matches. Size is stated for part of the rows, as once, few or many counts, or as a class when the clone is expanded.

TRBV23-1	TRBJ1-2	many	NA	CASSPRQGEGYGYTF	TGCGCCAGCAGTCCCCGCCAAGGGGAAGGCTATGGCTACACCTTC
TRBV27	TRBJ2-1	few	NA	CASSGYGGRGAYNEQFF	TGTGCCAGCAGTGGTTACGGGGGGCGCGGGGCATACAATGAGCAGTTCTTC
TRBV7-2	TRBJ1-5	many	NA	CASSLGGGGQPQHF	TGTGCCAGCAGCTTGGGGGGGGGCGGTCAGCCCCAGCATTTT
TRBV7-2	TRBJ1-1	NA	NA	CASSRISNTEAFF	TGTGCCAGCAGCAGAATCTCGAACACTGAAGCTTTCTTT
TRBV20-1	TRBJ2-3	many	TRBD2	CSATTGLAGSTFTDTQYF	TGCAGTGCCACTACGGGACTAGCGGGCTCCACTTTCACAGATACGCAGTATTTT
TRBV4-2	TRBJ2-7	few	NA	CASSQDRLSYEQYF	TGTGCCAGCAGCCAAGACAGGCTCTCCTACGAGCAGTACTTC
TRBV27	TRBJ1-2	many	NA	CASSILPFGGPALGYTF	TGTGCCAGCAGTATCCTCCCCTTCGGTGGGCCCGCTCTTGGCTACACCTTC
TRBV5-6	TRBJ1-1	few	NA	CASSLATTEAFF	TGTGCCAGCAGCCTGGCGACCACTGAAGCTTTCTTT
TRBV6-1	TRBJ2-7	many	NA	CASSEASLNPSYEQYF	TGTGCCAGCAGTGAAGCTTCCCTGAACCCTTCCTACGAGCAGTACTTC
TRBV5-1	TRBJ2-2	many	NA	CASSLDEGSGELFF	TGCGCCAGCAGCTTGGATGAGGGATCCGGGGAGCTGTTTTTT
TRBV7-9	TRBJ2-3	many	TRBD1	CASSLGGGAITDTQYF	TGTGCCAGCAGCTTAGGAGGGGGCGCAATCACAGATACGCAGTATTTT
TRBV19	TRBJ2-7	NA	NA	CASKHRDISYEQYF	TGTGCCAGTAAGCACCGGGACATCTCCTACGAGCAGTACTTC
TRBV29-1	TRBJ2-5	many	TRBD1	CSAEPTGTGTGETQYF	TGCAGCGCAGAACCTACCGGGACAGGGACAGGAGAGACCCAGTACTTC
TRBV5-4	TRBJ2-5	many	TRBD2	CASSHGLAGDQETQYF	TGTGCCAGCAGCCACGGACTAGCGGGAGACCAAGAGACCCAGTACTTC
TRBV10-3	TRBJ1-1	many	NA	CAISESPVIF	TGTGCCATCAGTGAGTCGCCCGTTATCTTT
TRBV12-3/TRBV12-4	TRBJ1-2	few	NA	CASSFYPPRDSPLTF	TGTGCCAGCAGTTTTTATCCCCCGAGGGACTCCCCGCTTACCTTC
TRBV10-3	TRBJ2-7	many	NA	CAISDPGGPSYEQYF	TGTGCCATCAGTGACCCCGGGGGACCCTCCTACGAGCAGTACTTC